This TCR beta chain was observed in a study of blood T cell repertoires in COVID-19. About the study: In each case, the material was cDNA or gDNA derived from T cells, B-cell-depleted T cells, or PBMCs.

CDR1 and CDR2 from the germline V gene are MNHNY and SVGAGI (reference sequence). The CDR3 totals 16 residues. Losses at the gene ends were 7 bases for V and 7 bases for J; bases not matched to a gene: 12. Original methodology: Amplifying reference gene primers gave estimates of nucleated cell counts. Measured with immunoSEQ multiplex PCR; TCRdb has only the in-frame clones, and not every one. V and J calls and clone size follow that table, whereas D and trimming were derived from the DNA. The sample has around 170,000 clones, 89% seen once. This chain links TRBV6-6 with TRBJ1-5, with 11 positions matching TRBD1. The sample comprised peripheral blood. This clonotype originated in a man in his fifties or sixties with acute or convalescent COVID-19. CDR3 nucleotide sequence: TGTGCCAGCACTTGGGGGGACAGGGGGGCCGGACAGCCCCAGCATTTT. Amino acids: CASTWGDRGAGQPQHF.